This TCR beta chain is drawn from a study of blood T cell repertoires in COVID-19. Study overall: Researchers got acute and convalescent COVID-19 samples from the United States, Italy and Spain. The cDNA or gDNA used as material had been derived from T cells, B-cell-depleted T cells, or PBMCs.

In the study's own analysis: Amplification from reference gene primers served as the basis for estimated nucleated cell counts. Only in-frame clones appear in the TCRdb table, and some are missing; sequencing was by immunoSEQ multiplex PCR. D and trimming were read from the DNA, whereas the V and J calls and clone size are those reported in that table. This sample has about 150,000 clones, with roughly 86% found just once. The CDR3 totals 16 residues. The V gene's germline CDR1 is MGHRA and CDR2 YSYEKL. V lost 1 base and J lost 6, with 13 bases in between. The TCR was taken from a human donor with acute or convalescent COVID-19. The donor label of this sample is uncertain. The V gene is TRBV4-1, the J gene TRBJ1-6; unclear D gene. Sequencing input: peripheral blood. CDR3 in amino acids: CASSQGGPASNSPLHF. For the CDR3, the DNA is TGCGCCAGCAGCCAAGGAGGTCCCGCATCTAATTCACCCCTCCACTTT.